These 8 T cell receptor beta chains originate from one sample sequenced in a study of blood T cell repertoires in COVID-19 (dated by TCRdb to about 2020). Library creation used the immunoSEQ multiplex PCR assay. The table was pulled from immuneACCESS by TCRdb, which kept in-frame rearrangements only. Such tables lose some clones; where checked, under half of the loss comes from unresolved V genes, and the rest has no known cause. The sample records around 100,000 clones, approximately 88% of which are singletons. The leading ten clones occupy 0.83% of the sample. Sequenced input: peripheral blood. Receptors were obtained from a woman between 70 and 85 years old with acute or convalescent COVID-19.

This chain links TRBV15 with TRBJ2-3, with D possibly being TRBD2 (6 bases). The CDR3 loop spans 19 amino acids. V was trimmed by 0 bases and J by 4 bases, leaving 23 bases between them. Germline V gives CDR1 LNHNV, CDR2 YYDKDF (reference sequence). The CDR3 sequence is CATSRDSPTLGRGPDTQYF. In nucleotides, the CDR3 is TGTGCCACCAGCAGAGATTCCCCTACTCTAGGGCGGGGACCAGATACGCAGTATTTT.

This chain joins TRBV7-3 and TRBJ1-1; 8 positions match TRBD1. CDR1 SGHTA and CDR2 FQGTGA come from the germline V gene. The J segment lost 2 bases and the V segment lost 5 bases, leaving 10 bases of the junction unmatched. The CDR3 loop spans 16 amino acids. The CDR3 region is CASSQTDRVENTEAFF. The CDR3 nucleotides are TGTGCCAGCAGCCAGACGGACAGGGTTGAAAACACTGAAGCTTTCTTT.

V gene TRBV30 combines with J gene TRBJ2-1; tentatively, D is TRBD2 (6 bases). Per germline, CDR1 GTSNPN and CDR2 SVGIG (reference sequence). V lost 1 base and J 6 bases, leaving 7 bases between the germline ends. The length of the CDR3 is 12 residues. The CDR3 sequence is CAWSGTTNEQFF. CDR3 nucleotides: TGTGCCTGGAGTGGGACTACCAATGAGCAGTTCTTC. Looking up the rest from reference TRBV30 and TRBJ2-1 gives the full variable domain: SQTIHQWPATLVQPVGSPLSLECTVEGTSNPNLYWYRQAAGRGLQLLFYSVGIGQISSEVPQNLSASRPQDRQFILSSKKLLLSDSGFYLCAWSGTTNEQFFGPGTRLTVL.

This chain connects TRBV13 to TRBJ2-1; TRBD2 matches at 15 bases. The CDR3 totals 19 residues. V lost 1 base and J lost 0; bases outside the gene matches: 4. The V gene's germline CDR1 is PRHDT and CDR2 FYEKMQ (reference sequence). Written as DNA, the CDR3 is TGTGCCAGCAGCTTAGAAGGGACTAGCGGGAGGCCCTCCTACAATGAGCAGTTCTTC. It yields the protein CASSLEGTSGRPSYNEQFF. Full variable domain (rest looked up from reference TRBV13 and TRBJ2-1): AAGVIQSPRHLIKEKRETATLKCYPIPRHDTVYWYQQGPGQDPQFLISFYEKMQSDKGSIPDRFSAQQFSDYHSELNMSSLELGDSALYFCASSLEGTSGRPSYNEQFFGPGTRLTVL.

The J gene is TRBJ2-3, the V gene TRBV30, with a tentative D call TRBD2 (6 bases). The CDR3 totals 13 residues. Per germline, CDR1 GTSNPN and CDR2 SVGIG (reference sequence). Trimming took 1 base from V and 2 from J, leaving 7 bases between them. Here the CDR3 DNA reads TGTGCCTGGAGTGGGGGGGTCACAGATACGCAGTATTTT. This translates into CAWSGGVTDTQYF.

This clone was seen once. This chain joins TRBV12-3 or TRBV12-4 and TRBJ2-5; D perhaps matches TRBD1 (6 bases). The CDR3 length is 13 residues. Trimming cost V 3 bases and J 5 bases, with 10 bases left between them. Here the CDR3 DNA reads TGTGCCAGCAGTTTTTCAGGGGAGGAGACCCAGTACTTC. It is translated as CASSFSGEETQYF.

The CDR3, as DNA: TGTGCCAGCAGTTTAGGGGGGATAAATCAGCCCCAGCATTTT. It is translated as CASSLGGINQPQHF. The rearrangement links TRBV28 to TRBJ1-5; D possibly corresponds to TRBD1 (5 bases). With 2 bases removed from V and 4 bases from J, the gap between germline ends came to 9 bases. The CDR3 sequence is 14 residues long. CDR1 and CDR2 from the germline V gene are MDHEN and SYDVKM.

The CDR3 nucleotides read TGTGCCAGCAGCTCTTTTTACGAGCAGTACTTC. Translated, it gives CASSSFYEQYF. This rearrangement joins TRBV5-4 to TRBJ2-7; D call uncertain. The CDR3 covers 11 residues. V was cut by 3 bases and J by 4 bases, with 5 bases left in between. CDR1 and CDR2 from the germline V gene are SGHNT and YYREEE (reference sequence).